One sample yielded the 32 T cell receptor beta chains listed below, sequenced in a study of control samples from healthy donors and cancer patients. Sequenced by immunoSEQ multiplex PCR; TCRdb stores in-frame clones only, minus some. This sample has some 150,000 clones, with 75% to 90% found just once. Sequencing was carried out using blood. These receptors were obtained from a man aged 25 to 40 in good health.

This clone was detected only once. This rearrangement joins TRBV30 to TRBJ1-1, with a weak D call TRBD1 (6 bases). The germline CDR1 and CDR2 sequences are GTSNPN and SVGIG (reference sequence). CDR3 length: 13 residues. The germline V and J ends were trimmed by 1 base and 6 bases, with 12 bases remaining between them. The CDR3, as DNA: TGTGCCTGGAGTGGGGAGGGGGTCTCTGAAGCTTTCTTT. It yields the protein CAWSGEGVSEAFF.

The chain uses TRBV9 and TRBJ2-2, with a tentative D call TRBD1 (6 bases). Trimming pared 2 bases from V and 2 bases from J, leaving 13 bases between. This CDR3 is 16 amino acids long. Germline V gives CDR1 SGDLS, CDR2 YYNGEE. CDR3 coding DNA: TGTGCCAGCAGCGTGGTCCGGGACACCAACACCGGGGAGCTGTTTTTT. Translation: CASSVVRDTNTGELFF.

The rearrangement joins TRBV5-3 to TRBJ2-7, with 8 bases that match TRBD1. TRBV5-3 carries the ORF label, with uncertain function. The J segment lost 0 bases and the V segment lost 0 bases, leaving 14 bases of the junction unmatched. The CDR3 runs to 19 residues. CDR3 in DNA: TGTGCCAGAAGCTTGGCAATAAGAATGAGGACAGGGATCTCCTACGAGCAGTACTTC. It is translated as CARSLAIRMRTGISYEQYF.

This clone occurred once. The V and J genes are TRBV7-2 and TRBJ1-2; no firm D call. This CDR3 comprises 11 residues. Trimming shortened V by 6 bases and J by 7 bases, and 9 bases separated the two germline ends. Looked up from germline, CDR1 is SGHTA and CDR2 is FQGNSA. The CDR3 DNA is TGTGCCAGCAGGGGCCGGGGTGGCTACACCTTC. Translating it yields CASRGRGGYTF.

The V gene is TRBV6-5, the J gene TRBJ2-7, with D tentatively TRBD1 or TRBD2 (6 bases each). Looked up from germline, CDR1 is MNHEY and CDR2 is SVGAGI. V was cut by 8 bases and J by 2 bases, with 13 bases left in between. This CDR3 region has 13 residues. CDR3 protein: CASVGGLTYEQYF. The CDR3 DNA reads TGTGCCAGCGTGGGGGGCCTTACCTACGAGCAGTACTTC.

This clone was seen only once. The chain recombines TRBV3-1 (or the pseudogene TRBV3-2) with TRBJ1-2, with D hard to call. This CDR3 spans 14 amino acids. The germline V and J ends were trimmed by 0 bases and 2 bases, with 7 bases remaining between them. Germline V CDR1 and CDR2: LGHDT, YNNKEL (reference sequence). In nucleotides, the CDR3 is TGTGCCAGCAGCCAAGATCACACCAACTATGGCTACACCTTC. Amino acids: CASSQDHTNYGYTF.

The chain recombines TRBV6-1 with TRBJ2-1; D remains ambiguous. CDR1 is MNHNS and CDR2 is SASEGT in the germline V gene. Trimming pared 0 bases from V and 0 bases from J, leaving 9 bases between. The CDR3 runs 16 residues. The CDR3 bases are TGTGCCAGCAGTGAAGCTGGAACGAGCTCCTACAATGAGCAGTTCTTC. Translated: CASSEAGTSSYNEQFF.

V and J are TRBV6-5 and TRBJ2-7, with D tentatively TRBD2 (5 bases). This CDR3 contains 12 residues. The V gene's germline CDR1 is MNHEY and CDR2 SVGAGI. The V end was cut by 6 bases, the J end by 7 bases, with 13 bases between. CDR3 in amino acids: CASSWLAGEQYF. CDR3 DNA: TGTGCCAGCAGCTGGCTAGCTGGTGAGCAGTACTTC.

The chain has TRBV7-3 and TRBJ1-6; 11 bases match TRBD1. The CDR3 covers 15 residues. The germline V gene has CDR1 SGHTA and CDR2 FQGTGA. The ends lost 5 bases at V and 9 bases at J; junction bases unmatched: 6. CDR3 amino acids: CASSAGQGAASPLHF. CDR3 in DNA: TGTGCCAGCAGCGCTGGACAGGGGGCGGCTTCACCCCTCCACTTT.

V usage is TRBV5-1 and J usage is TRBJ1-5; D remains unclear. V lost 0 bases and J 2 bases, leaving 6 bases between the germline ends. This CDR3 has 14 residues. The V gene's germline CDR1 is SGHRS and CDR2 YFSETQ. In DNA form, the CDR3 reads TGCGCCAGCAGCTTGGATCGGGGCAATCAGCCCCAGCATTTT. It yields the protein CASSLDRGNQPQHF.

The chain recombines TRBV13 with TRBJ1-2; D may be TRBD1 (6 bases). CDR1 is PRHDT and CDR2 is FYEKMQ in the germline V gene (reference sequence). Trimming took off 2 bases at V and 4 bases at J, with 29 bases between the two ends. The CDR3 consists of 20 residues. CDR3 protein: CASSLPSSDKRQELGYGYTF. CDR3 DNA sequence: TGTGCCAGCAGCTTACCCTCCTCCGATAAAAGACAGGAACTAGGCTATGGCTACACCTTC.

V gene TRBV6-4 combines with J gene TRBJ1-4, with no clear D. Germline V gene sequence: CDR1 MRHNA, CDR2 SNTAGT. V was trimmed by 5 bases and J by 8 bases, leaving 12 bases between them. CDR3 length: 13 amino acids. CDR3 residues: CASSLMDGEKLFF. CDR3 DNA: TGTGCCAGCAGTCTGATGGACGGAGAAAAACTGTTTTTT.

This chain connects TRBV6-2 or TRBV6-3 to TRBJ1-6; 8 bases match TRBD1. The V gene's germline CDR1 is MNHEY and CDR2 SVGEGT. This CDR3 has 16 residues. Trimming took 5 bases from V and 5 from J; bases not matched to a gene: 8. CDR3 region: CASSTRTGRNNSPLHF. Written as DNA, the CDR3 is TGTGCCAGCAGTACGAGGACAGGGAGAAATAATTCACCCCTCCACTTT.

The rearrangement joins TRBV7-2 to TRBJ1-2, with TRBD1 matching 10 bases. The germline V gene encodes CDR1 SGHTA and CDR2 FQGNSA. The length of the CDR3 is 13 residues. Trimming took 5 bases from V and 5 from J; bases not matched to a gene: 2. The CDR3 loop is CASSPGQGYGYTF. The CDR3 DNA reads TGTGCCAGCAGCCCGGGACAGGGGTATGGCTACACCTTC.

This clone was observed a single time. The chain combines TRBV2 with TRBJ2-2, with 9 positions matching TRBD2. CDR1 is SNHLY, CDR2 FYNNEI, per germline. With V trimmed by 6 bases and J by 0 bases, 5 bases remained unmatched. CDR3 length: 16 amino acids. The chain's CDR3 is CASRNSGGANTGELFF. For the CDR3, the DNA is TGTGCCAGCAGAAATAGCGGGGGAGCGAACACCGGGGAGCTGTTTTTT. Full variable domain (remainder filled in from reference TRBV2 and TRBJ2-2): EPEVTQTPSHQVTQMGQEVILRCVPISNHLYFYWYRQILGQKVEFLVSFYNNEISEKSEIFDDQFSVERPDGSNFTLKIRSTKLEDSAMYFCASRNSGGANTGELFFGEGSRLTVL.

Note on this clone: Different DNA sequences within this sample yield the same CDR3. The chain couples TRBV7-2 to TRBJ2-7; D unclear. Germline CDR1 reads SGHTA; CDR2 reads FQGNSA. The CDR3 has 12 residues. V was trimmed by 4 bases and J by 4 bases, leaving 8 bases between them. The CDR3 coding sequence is TGTGCCAGCAGCTCCACCAGGTACGAGCAGTACTTC. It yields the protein CASSSTRYEQYF.

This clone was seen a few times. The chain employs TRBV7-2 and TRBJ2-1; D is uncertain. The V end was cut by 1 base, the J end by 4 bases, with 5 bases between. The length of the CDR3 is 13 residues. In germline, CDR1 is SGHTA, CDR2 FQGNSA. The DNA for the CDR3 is TGTGCCAGCAGCTTAGATTGGTACAATGAGCAGTTCTTC. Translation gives CASSLDWYNEQFF. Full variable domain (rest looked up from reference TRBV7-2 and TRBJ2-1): GAGVSQSPSNKVTEKGKDVELRCDPISGHTALYWYRQSLGQGLEFLIYFQGNSAPDKSGLPSDRFSAERTGGSVSTLTIQRTQQEDSAVYLCASSLDWYNEQFFGPGTRLTVL.

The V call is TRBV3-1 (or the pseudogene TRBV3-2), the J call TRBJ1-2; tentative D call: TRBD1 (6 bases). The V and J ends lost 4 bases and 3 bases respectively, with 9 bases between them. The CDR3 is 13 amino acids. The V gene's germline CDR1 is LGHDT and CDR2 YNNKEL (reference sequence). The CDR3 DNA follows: TGTGCCAGCAGCCCGGACAGATACTATGGCTACACCTTC. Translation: CASSPDRYYGYTF.

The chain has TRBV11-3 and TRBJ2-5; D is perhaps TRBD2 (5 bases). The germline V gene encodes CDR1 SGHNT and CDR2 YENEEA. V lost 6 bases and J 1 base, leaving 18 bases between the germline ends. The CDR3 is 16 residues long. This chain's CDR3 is CASRVSVAAGQETQYF. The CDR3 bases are TGTGCCAGCAGGGTGTCGGTGGCCGCGGGCCAAGAGACCCAGTACTTC.

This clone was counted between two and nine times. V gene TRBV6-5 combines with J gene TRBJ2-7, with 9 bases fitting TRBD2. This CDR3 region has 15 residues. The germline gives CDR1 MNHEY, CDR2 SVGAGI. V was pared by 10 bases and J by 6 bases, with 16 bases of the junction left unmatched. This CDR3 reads CATYLRVAGAGEQYF. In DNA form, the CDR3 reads TGTGCCACCTACCTTCGGGTAGCGGGAGCTGGCGAGCAGTACTTC.

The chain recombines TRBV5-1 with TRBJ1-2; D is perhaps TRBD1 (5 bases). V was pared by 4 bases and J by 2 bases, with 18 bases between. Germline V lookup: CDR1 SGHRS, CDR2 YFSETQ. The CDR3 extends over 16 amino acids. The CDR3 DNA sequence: TGCGCCAGCAGCCTAACCGGGGCCACAGGCAACTATGGCTACACCTTC. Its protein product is CASSLTGATGNYGYTF.

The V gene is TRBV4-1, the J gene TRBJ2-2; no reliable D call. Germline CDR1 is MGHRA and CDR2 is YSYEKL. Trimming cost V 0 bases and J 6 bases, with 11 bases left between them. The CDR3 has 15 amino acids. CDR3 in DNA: TGCGCCAGCAGCCAAGATATTAGCCCCGCCGGGGAGCTGTTTTTT. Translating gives CASSQDISPAGELFF.

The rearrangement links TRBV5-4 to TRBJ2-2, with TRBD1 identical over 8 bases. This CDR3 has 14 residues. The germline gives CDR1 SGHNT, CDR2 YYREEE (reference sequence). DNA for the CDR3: TGTGCGTCACAGGGGACAGGGAACACCGGGGAGCTGTTTTTT. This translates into CASQGTGNTGELFF. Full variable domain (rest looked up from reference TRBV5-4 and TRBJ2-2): ETGVTQSPTHLIKTRGQQVTLRCSSQSGHNTVSWYQQALGQGPQFIFQYYREEENGRGNFPPRFSGLQFPNYSSELNVNALELDDSALYLCASQGTGNTGELFFGEGSRLTVL.

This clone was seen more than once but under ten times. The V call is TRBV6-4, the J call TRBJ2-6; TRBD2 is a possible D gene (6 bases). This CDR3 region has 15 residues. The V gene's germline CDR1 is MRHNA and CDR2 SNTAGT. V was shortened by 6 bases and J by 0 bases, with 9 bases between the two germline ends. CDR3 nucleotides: TGTGCCAGCAGCCAGGGAGGCTCTGGGGCCAACGTCCTGACTTTC. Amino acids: CASSQGGSGANVLTF.

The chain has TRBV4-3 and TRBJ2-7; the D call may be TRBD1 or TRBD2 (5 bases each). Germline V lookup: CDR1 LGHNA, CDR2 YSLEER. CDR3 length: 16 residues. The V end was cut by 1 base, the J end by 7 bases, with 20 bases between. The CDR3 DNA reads TGCGCCAGCAGCCAAGTCGCCAGGGCCCTCGGGGAGGAGCAGTACTTC. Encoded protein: CASSQVARALGEEQYF.

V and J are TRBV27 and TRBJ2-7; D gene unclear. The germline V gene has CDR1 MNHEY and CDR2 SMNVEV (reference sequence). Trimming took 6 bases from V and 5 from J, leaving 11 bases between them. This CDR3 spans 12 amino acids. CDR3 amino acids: CASSSQLNEQYF. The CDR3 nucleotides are TGTGCCAGCAGCTCCCAACTCAACGAGCAGTACTTC.

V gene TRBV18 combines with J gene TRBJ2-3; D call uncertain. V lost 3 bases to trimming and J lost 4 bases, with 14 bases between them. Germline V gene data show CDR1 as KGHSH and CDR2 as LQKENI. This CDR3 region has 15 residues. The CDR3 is CASSPAQDYADTQYF. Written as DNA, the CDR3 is TGTGCCAGCTCACCGGCCCAGGATTACGCAGATACGCAGTATTTT.

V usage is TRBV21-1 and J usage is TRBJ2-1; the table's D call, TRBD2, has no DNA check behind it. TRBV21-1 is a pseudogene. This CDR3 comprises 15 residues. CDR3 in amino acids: CASSKGRAADNEQFF. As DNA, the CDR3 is TGTGCCAGCAGCAAAGGGCGGGCTGCTGATAATGAGCAGTTCTTC.

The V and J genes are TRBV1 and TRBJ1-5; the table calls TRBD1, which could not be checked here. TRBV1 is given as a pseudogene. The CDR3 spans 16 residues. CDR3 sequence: CTSSQEGQGCNQPQHF. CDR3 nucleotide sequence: TGCACCAGCAGCCAAGAGGGACAGGGGTGCAATCAGCCCCAGCATTTT.

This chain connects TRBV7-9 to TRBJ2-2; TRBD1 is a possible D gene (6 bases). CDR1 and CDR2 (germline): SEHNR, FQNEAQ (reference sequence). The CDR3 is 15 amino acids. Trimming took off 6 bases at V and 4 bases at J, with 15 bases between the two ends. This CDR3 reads CASSSNRASTGELFF. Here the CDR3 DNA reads TGTGCCAGCAGTTCGAACAGGGCCAGCACCGGGGAGCTGTTTTTT. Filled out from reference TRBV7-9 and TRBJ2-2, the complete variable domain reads DTGVSQNPRHKITKRGQNVTFRCDPISEHNRLYWYRQTLGQGPEFLTYFQNEAQLEKSRLLSDRFSAERPKGSFSTLEIQRTEQGDSAMYLCASSSNRASTGELFFGEGSRLTVL.

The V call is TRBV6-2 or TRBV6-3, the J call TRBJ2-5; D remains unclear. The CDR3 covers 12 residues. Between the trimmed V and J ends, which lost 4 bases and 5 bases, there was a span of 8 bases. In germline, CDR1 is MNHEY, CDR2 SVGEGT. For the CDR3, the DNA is TGTGCCAGCAGTTCTTGGTACGAGACCCAGTACTTC. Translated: CASSSWYETQYF.

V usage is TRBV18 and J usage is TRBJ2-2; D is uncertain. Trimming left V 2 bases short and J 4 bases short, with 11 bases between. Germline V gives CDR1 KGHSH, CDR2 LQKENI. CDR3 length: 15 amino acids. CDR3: CASSPAYLATGELFF. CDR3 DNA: TGTGCCAGCTCACCAGCCTATTTAGCCACCGGGGAGCTGTTTTTT.